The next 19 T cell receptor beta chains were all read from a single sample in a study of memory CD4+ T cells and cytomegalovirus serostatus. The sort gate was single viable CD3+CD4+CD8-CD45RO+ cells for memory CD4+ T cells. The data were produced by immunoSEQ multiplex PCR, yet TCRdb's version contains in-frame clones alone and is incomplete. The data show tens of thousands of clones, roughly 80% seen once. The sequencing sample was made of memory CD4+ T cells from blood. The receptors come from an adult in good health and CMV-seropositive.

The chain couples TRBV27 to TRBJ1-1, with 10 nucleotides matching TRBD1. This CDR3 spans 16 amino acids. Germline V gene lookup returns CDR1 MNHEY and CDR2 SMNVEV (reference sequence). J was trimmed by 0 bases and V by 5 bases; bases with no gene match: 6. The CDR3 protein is CASSPRTGGMNTEAFF. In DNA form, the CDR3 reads TGTGCCAGCAGTCCCCGGACAGGGGGGATGAACACTGAAGCTTTCTTT.

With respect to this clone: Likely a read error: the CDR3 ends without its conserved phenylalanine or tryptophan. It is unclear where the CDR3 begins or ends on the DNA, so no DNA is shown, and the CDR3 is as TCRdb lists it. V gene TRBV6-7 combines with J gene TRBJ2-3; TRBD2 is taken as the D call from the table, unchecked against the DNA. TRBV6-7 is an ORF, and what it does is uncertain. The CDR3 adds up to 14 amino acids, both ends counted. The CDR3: CASSYSMRTGNPPR.

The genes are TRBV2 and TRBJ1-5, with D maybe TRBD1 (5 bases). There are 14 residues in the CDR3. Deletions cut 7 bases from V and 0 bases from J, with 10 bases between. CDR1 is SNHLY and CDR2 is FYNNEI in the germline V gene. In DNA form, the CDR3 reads TGTGCCAGCAATCCGACAGTTAGCAATCAGCCCCAGCATTTT. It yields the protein CASNPTVSNQPQHF.

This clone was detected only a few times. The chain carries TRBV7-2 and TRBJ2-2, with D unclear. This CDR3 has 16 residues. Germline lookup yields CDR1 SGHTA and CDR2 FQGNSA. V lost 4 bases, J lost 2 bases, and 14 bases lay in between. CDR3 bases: TGTGCCAGCAGCTCATCCCGTTTAGGAAACACCGGGGAGCTGTTTTTT. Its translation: CASSSSRLGNTGELFF. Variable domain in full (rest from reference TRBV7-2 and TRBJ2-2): GAGVSQSPSNKVTEKGKDVELRCDPISGHTALYWYRQSLGQGLEFLIYFQGNSAPDKSGLPSDRFSAERTGGSVSTLTIQRTQQEDSAVYLCASSSSRLGNTGELFFGEGSRLTVL.

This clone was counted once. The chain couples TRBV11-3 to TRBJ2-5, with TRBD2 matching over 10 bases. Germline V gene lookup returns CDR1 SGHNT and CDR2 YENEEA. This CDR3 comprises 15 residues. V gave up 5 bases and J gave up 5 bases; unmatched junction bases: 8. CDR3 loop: CASSLERGGTETQYF. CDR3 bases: TGTGCCAGCAGCCTCGAGCGGGGGGGCACGGAGACCCAGTACTTC.

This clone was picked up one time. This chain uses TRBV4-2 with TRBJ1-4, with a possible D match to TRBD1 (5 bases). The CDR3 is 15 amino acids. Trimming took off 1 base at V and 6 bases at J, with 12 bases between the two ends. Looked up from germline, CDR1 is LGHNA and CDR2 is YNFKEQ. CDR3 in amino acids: CASSQGDGGDEKLFF. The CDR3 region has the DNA TGTGCCAGCAGCCAAGGGGACGGAGGCGATGAAAAACTGTTTTTT.

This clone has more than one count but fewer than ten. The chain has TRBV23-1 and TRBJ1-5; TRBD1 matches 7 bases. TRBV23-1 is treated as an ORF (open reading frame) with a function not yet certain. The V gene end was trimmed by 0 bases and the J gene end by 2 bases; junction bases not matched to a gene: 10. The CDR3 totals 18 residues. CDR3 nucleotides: TGCGCCAGCAGTCAATCACGGGACAGCCCCAAAGGCAATCAGCCCCAGCATTTT. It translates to CASSQSRDSPKGNQPQHF.

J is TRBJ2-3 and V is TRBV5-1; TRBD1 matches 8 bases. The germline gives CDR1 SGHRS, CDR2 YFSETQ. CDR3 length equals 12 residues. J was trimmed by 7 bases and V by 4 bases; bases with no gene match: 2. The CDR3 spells CASSRTGNTQYF. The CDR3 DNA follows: TGCGCCAGCAGCAGGACAGGGAATACGCAGTATTTT.

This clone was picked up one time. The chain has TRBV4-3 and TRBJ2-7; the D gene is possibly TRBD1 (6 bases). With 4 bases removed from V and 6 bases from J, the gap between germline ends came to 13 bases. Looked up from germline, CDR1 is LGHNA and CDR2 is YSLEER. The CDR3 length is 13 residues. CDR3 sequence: CASSPRTDGEQYF. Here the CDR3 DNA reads TGCGCCAGCAGCCCCCGGACAGATGGCGAGCAGTACTTC.

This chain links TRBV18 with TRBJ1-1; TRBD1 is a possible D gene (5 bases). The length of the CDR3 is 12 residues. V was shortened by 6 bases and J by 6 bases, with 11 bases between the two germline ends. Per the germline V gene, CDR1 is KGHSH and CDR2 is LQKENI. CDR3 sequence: CASSFDSPEAFF. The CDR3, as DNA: TGTGCCAGCTCGTTCGACAGCCCTGAAGCTTTCTTT.

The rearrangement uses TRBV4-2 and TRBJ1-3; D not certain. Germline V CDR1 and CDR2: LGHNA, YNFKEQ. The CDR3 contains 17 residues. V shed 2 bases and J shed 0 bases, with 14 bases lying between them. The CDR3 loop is CASSQLQVSSSGNTIYF. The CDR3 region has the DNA TGTGCCAGCAGCCAATTGCAGGTCTCGAGCTCTGGAAACACCATATATTTT.

CDR3 sequence (DNA): TGCGCCAGCACCCCCTCATGGGATTACAATGAGCAGTTCTTC. It translates to CASTPSWDYNEQFF. The chain uses TRBV5-1 and TRBJ2-1; D ambiguous. Trimming took 6 bases from V and 4 from J, leaving 14 bases between them. This CDR3 contains 14 residues. The germline gives CDR1 SGHRS, CDR2 YFSETQ.

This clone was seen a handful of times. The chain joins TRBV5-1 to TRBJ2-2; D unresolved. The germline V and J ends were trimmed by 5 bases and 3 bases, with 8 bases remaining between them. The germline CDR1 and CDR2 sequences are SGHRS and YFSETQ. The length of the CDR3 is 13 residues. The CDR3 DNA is TGCGCCAGCAGACTTGACGACACCGGGGAGCTGTTTTTT. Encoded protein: CASRLDDTGELFF.

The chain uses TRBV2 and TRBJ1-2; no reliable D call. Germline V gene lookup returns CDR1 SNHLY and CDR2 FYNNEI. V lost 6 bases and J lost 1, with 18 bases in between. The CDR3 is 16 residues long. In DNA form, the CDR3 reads TGTGCCAGCAGCCCAGACGTTGGGCCCTTTAACTATGGCTACACCTTC. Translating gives CASSPDVGPFNYGYTF.

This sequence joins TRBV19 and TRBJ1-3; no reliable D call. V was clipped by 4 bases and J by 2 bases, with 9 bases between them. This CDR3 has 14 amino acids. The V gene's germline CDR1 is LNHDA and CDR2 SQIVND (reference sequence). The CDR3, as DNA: TGTGCCAGTAGTAGGGGAGATGCTGGAAACACCATATATTTT. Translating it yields CASSRGDAGNTIYF.

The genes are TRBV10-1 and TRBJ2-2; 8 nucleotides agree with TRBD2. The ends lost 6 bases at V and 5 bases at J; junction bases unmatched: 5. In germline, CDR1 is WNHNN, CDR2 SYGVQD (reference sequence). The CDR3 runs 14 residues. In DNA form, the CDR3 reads TGCGCCAGCAGGGCGGGGGGTGATACCGGGGAGCTGTTTTTT. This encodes CASRAGGDTGELFF.

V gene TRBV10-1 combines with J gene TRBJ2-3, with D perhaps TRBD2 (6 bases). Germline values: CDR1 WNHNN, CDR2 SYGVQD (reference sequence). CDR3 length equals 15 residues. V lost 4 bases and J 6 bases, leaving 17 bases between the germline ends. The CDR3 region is CASSAIASSEDTQYF. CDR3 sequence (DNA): TGCGCCAGCAGTGCGATTGCGTCTAGCGAGGATACGCAGTATTTT.

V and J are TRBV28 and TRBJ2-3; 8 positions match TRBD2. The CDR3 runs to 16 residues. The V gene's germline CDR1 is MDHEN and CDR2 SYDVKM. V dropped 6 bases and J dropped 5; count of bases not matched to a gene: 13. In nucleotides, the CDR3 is TGTGCCAGCAGACCACATAGCGGGGCCGGTGGAGATACGCAGTATTTT. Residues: CASRPHSGAGGDTQYF.

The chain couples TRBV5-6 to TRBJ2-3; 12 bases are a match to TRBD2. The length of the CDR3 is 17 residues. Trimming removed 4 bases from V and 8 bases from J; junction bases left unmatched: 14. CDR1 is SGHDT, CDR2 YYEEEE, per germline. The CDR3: CASSNLAGGLYDRTQYF. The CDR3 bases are TGTGCCAGCAGCAACCTAGCGGGGGGGCTATACGATCGTACGCAGTATTTT. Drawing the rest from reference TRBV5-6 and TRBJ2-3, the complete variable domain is DAGVTQSPTHLIKTRGQQVTLRCSPKSGHDTVSWYQQALGQGPQFIFQYYEEEERQRGNFPDRFSGHQFPNYSSELNVNALLLGDSALYLCASSNLAGGLYDRTQYFGPGTRLTVL.